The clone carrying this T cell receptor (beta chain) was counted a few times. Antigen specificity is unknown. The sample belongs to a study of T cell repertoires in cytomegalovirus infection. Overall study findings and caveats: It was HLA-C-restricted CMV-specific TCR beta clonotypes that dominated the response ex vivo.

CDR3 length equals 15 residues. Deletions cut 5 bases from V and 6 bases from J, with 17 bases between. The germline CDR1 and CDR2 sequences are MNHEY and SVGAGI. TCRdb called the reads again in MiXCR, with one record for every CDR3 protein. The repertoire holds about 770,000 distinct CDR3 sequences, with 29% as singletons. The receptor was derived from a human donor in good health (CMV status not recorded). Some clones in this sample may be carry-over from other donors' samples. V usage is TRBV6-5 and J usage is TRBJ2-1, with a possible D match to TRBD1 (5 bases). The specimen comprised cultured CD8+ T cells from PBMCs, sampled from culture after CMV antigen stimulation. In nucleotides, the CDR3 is TGTGCCAGCAGTGGATACTTCACAGGCGTCAATGAGCAGTTCTTC. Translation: CASSGYFTGVNEQFF.